The 8 T cell receptor beta chains given below trace back to one sample, sequenced in a study of vaccination and CD4 T cells after COVID-19. Treatment meaning: roughly ten-day PBMC culture with coronavirus spike peptide pools or control peptides (ViraFEST assay). No antigen has been assigned to these receptors. Cultured CD4+ T-cell DNA underwent Oncomine TCR Beta short-read sequencing. MiXCR, run by TCRdb on the PCR reads, gives a single entry per CDR3 protein. Here the sample spans about 15,000 distinct CDR3 sequences, roughly 50% being singletons. The material sequenced was CD4+ T cells from blood, cultured in vitro, taken before SARS-CoV-2 vaccination. The source is a human donor who had recovered from COVID-19.

The chain carries TRBV4-3 and TRBJ2-7; 9 nucleotides line up with TRBD1. V was pared by 4 bases and J by 5 bases, with 9 bases of the junction left unmatched. Germline V CDR1 and CDR2: LGHNA, YSLEER. This CDR3 is 15 amino acids long. The DNA for the CDR3 is TGCGCCAGCAGCCGAGATCGAACAGGGGGCGACGAGCAGTACTTC. Its translation is CASSRDRTGGDEQYF.

In this sample, this clonotype turned up a few times. The V gene is TRBV6-1, the J gene TRBJ2-7; 8 bases agree with TRBD2. The V and J ends lost 6 bases and 5 bases, in that order; junction bases with no gene match: 9. Germline V gene data show CDR1 as MNHNS and CDR2 as SASEGT. CDR3 length equals 14 residues. CDR3 protein: CASRPSGGSHEQYF. The CDR3, as DNA: TGTGCCAGCAGACCCAGCGGGGGTAGCCACGAGCAGTACTTC.

The V call is TRBV11-3, the J call TRBJ2-7, with TRBD2 matching over 15 bases. The CDR3 is 17 residues long. Per germline, CDR1 SGHNT and CDR2 YENEEA. The trim removed 4 bases at V and 7 bases at J, leaving 11 bases unmatched. The CDR3 protein is CASSSGLAGGLTLEQYF. The CDR3, as DNA: TGTGCCAGCAGCTCGGGACTAGCGGGGGGACTTACGCTGGAGCAGTACTTC.

The chain has TRBV6-1 and TRBJ1-5; D ambiguous. Between the trimmed V and J ends, which lost 7 bases and 2 bases, there was a span of 12 bases. CDR3 length: 14 residues. Germline V gives CDR1 MNHNS, CDR2 SASEGT. In DNA, the CDR3 is TGTGCCAGCAAACTCGCAGGAGGCAATCAGCCCCAGCATTTT. Residues: CASKLAGGNQPQHF.

This clonotype was detected a few times. V is TRBV14 and J is TRBJ1-1; D is uncertain. Between the trimmed V and J ends, which lost 0 bases and 5 bases, there was a span of 7 bases. CDR1 SGHDN and CDR2 FVKESK come from the germline V gene. CDR3 length equals 13 residues. CDR3 in amino acids: CASSQDRRTEAFF. The CDR3 DNA reads as TGTGCCAGCAGCCAAGACAGAAGGACTGAAGCTTTCTTT. The complete variable domain, with remaining parts taken from reference TRBV14 and TRBJ1-1, reads EAGVTQFPSHSVIEKGQTVTLRCDPISGHDNLYWYRRVMGKEIKFLLHFVKESKQDESGMPNNRFLAERTGGTYSTLKVQPAELEDSGVYFCASSQDRRTEAFFGQGTRLTVV.

The chain has TRBV12-3 or TRBV12-4 and TRBJ1-1; D remains ambiguous. V dropped 8 bases and J dropped 5 bases, with 9 bases sitting between them. The CDR3 totals 11 residues. CDR3 region: CASSRWTEAFF. The CDR3 coding sequence is TGTGCCAGCTCCAGGTGGACTGAAGCTTTCTTT.

V gene TRBV5-4 combines with J gene TRBJ2-3; D gene uncertain. The germline V gene has CDR1 SGHNT and CDR2 YYREEE (reference sequence). This CDR3 region has 12 residues. Trimming took 0 bases from V and 7 from J, leaving 6 bases between them. The DNA for the CDR3 is TGTGCCAGCAGCTTGGATGGCCATACGCAGTATTTT. This sequence encodes CASSLDGHTQYF.

This clonotype turned up a few times. V is TRBV6-1 and J is TRBJ1-1; D call uncertain. Trimming stripped 6 bases from V and 1 base from J, with 12 bases between. There are 14 residues in the CDR3. The germline gives CDR1 MNHNS, CDR2 SASEGT. In nucleotides, the CDR3 is TGTGCCAGCAGACCCTGGACGGGGAACACTGAAGCTTTCTTT. It yields the protein CASRPWTGNTEAFF.